This T cell receptor beta chain was recovered during a study of CD8 T cells in ankylosing spondylitis. V was shortened by 3 bases and J by 1 base, with 9 bases between the two germline ends. Germline V gives CDR1 MNHNS, CDR2 SASEGT. The CDR3 contains 14 residues. Points on this clonotype: The antigen is unknown.

The study, taken as a whole, reports: Matched synovial fluid from ankylosing spondylitis patients was reported to be enriched for disease-linked clones. Fewer than ten highly homologous variants made up a TCR beta motif, and this motif appeared characteristic of ankylosing spondylitis blood.

As the method for making TCR beta libraries, quantitative 5'-RACE with molecular barcodes was used. TCRdb fed the 5' RACE reads into MiXCR, producing one record per CDR3 protein. Among about 150,000 distinct CDR3 sequences, about 7% were seen once, and the ten largest hold over 10%. This chain uses TRBV6-1 with TRBJ2-5, with a tentative D call TRBD1 (6 bases). The receptor's source is a female donor with ankylosing spondylitis or in good health (not recorded which). The sample consisted of blood, either unsorted or a sorted T cell fraction (not recorded which). In DNA form, the CDR3 reads TGTGCCAGCAGTGAGGACAGTTTCCAAGAGACCCAGTACTTC. Residues: CASSEDSFQETQYF.